This is a list of T cell receptor beta chains from one sample in a study of blood T cell repertoires in COVID-19. The data were produced by immunoSEQ multiplex PCR, yet TCRdb's version contains in-frame clones alone and is incomplete. The sample contains roughly 260,000 clones, 82% of which appear only once. The source material was peripheral blood. These receptors originate from a woman older than 75 with active or convalescent COVID-19. The CDR3 runs from the conserved cysteine through the conserved F or W. The order of the fields is clone size, V gene, D gene, J gene, CDR3 protein, CDR3 DNA. A D gene is named only where the DNA matches it firmly. For some rows the clone size is stated as once, few or many, or as a class when expanded; others skip it.

clone size: .; V gene: TRBV19; D gene: TRBD2; J gene: TRBJ2-5; CDR3 protein: CASKTSGGAETQYF; CDR3 DNA: TGTGCCAGTAAAACTAGCGGAGGGGCAGAGACCCAGTACTTC
clone size: .; V gene: TRBV6-1; D gene: TRBD1; J gene: TRBJ1-2; CDR3 protein: CASSEATGDYGYTF; CDR3 DNA: TGTGCCAGCAGTGAAGCGACAGGGGACTATGGCTACACCTTC
clone size: .; V gene: TRBV19; D gene: TRBD1; J gene: TRBJ1-4; CDR3 protein: CASSQRTGANEKLFF; CDR3 DNA: TGTGCCAGTAGTCAAAGGACAGGGGCTAATGAAAAACTGTTTTTT
clone size: few; V gene: TRBV6-5; D gene: TRBD1; J gene: TRBJ1-1; CDR3 protein: CASRSGQALNTEAFF; CDR3 DNA: TGTGCCAGCAGGTCGGGACAGGCGTTGAACACTGAAGCTTTCTTT
clone size: once; V gene: TRBV6-5; D gene: TRBD2; J gene: TRBJ2-1; CDR3 protein: CASSSRGSGFYNEQFF; CDR3 DNA: TGTGCCAGCAGTTCGCGGGGTAGCGGGTTCTACAATGAGCAGTTCTTC
clone size: .; V gene: TRBV28; D gene: TRBD1; J gene: TRBJ1-4; CDR3 protein: CASSLPTGVGEKLFF; CDR3 DNA: TGTGCCAGCAGCTTGCCGACAGGGGTTGGGGAAAAACTGTTTTTT
clone size: .; V gene: TRBV27; D gene: .; J gene: TRBJ2-7; CDR3 protein: CASSPAVPYEQYF; CDR3 DNA: TGTGCCAGCAGCCCCGCGGTACCCTACGAGCAGTACTTC
clone size: .; V gene: TRBV6-5; D gene: .; J gene: TRBJ1-5; CDR3 protein: CASSKQDFGNQPQHF; CDR3 DNA: TGTGCCAGCAGTAAACAGGATTTCGGCAATCAGCCCCAGCATTTT
clone size: .; V gene: TRBV24-1; D gene: .; J gene: TRBJ2-1; CDR3 protein: CATEGVNYNEQFF; CDR3 DNA: TGTGCCACCGAGGGTGTGAATTACAATGAGCAGTTCTTC
clone size: .; V gene: TRBV15; D gene: TRBD1; J gene: TRBJ2-1; CDR3 protein: CATRKTGATGEQFF; CDR3 DNA: TGTGCCACCAGGAAGACAGGGGCCACGGGTGAGCAGTTCTTC
clone size: few; V gene: TRBV5-1; D gene: .; J gene: TRBJ1-1; CDR3 protein: CASSLVSRDTEAFF; CDR3 DNA: TGCGCCAGCAGCTTGGTTAGCAGGGACACTGAAGCTTTCTTT
clone size: .; V gene: TRBV15; D gene: .; J gene: TRBJ1-4; CDR3 protein: CATSRDPGGAEKLFF; CDR3 DNA: TGTGCCACCAGCAGAGATCCGGGGGGAGCTGAAAAACTGTTTTTT
clone size: .; V gene: TRBV6-5; D gene: TRBD1; J gene: TRBJ2-4; CDR3 protein: CASRLTGAKNIQYF; CDR3 DNA: TGTGCCAGCAGACTAACAGGGGCAAAAAACATTCAGTACTTC
clone size: few; V gene: TRBV2; D gene: .; J gene: TRBJ1-1; CDR3 protein: CASRADTNTEAFF; CDR3 DNA: TGTGCCAGCAGGGCCGACACGAACACTGAAGCTTTCTTT
clone size: .; V gene: TRBV30; D gene: .; J gene: TRBJ2-1; CDR3 protein: CAWSDRDGVQFF; CDR3 DNA: TGTGCCTGGAGTGACAGGGACGGGGTGCAGTTCTTC
clone size: .; V gene: TRBV28; D gene: TRBD1; J gene: TRBJ2-2; CDR3 protein: CASSPLQPWTGGTGELFF; CDR3 DNA: TGTGCCAGCAGTCCTCTTCAACCATGGACAGGGGGGACCGGGGAGCTGTTTTTT
clone size: .; V gene: TRBV20-1; D gene: TRBD1; J gene: TRBJ2-7; CDR3 protein: CSASNPGGDEQYF; CDR3 DNA: TGCAGTGCTAGTAACCCAGGGGGAGACGAGCAGTACTTC
clone size: .; V gene: TRBV6-1; D gene: .; J gene: TRBJ1-5; CDR3 protein: CASSEFQRWHF; CDR3 DNA: TGTGCCAGCAGTGAATTCCAGCGATGGCATTTT
clone size: .; V gene: TRBV5-1; D gene: .; J gene: TRBJ1-2; CDR3 protein: CASSPILGDNYGYTF; CDR3 DNA: TGCGCCAGCAGCCCCATCCTCGGAGATAACTATGGCTACACCTTC
clone size: .; V gene: TRBV19; D gene: .; J gene: TRBJ2-2; CDR3 protein: CASRRQMNTGELFF; CDR3 DNA: TGTGCCAGTAGGAGACAAATGAACACCGGGGAGCTGTTTTTT
clone size: few; V gene: TRBV30; D gene: .; J gene: TRBJ1-6; CDR3 protein: CAWDRDFSGPLHF; CDR3 DNA: TGTGCCTGGGACCGGGACTTTTCGGGTCCTCTCCACTTT
clone size: .; V gene: TRBV19; D gene: TRBD2; J gene: TRBJ2-2; CDR3 protein: CASSIGRHGGVNTGELFF; CDR3 DNA: TGTGCCAGTAGTATCGGTCGTCACGGGGGGGTGAACACCGGGGAGCTGTTTTTT
clone size: .; V gene: TRBV28; D gene: .; J gene: TRBJ2-1; CDR3 protein: CASSSRTPISYNEQFF; CDR3 DNA: TGTGCCAGCAGTTCCCGGACACCAATCTCCTACAATGAGCAGTTCTTC
clone size: .; V gene: TRBV10-3; D gene: TRBD2; J gene: TRBJ2-2; CDR3 protein: CAISQTLAGALGAGELFF; CDR3 DNA: TGTGCCATCAGCCAAACACTAGCGGGGGCCCTGGGTGCCGGGGAGCTGTTTTTT
clone size: once; V gene: TRBV5-1; D gene: TRBD2; J gene: TRBJ2-7; CDR3 protein: CASSLRRELHEQYF; CDR3 DNA: TGCGCCAGCAGCTTGAGGCGGGAGTTGCACGAGCAGTACTTC
clone size: .; V gene: TRBV2; D gene: TRBD1; J gene: TRBJ2-5; CDR3 protein: CASVWDSQETQYF; CDR3 DNA: TGTGCCAGCGTGTGGGACAGCCAAGAGACCCAGTACTTC
clone size: .; V gene: TRBV6-1; D gene: .; J gene: TRBJ1-4; CDR3 protein: CASSEGQGLITTNEKLFF; CDR3 DNA: TGTGCCAGCAGTGAGGGGCAGGGGCTAATAACAACTAATGAAAAACTGTTTTTT
clone size: .; V gene: TRBV4-1; D gene: TRBD2; J gene: TRBJ2-1; CDR3 protein: CASSQEAGLRYNEQFF; CDR3 DNA: TGCGCCAGCAGCCAAGAAGCGGGACTAAGGTACAATGAGCAGTTCTTC
clone size: few; V gene: TRBV5-1; D gene: TRBD1; J gene: TRBJ1-4; CDR3 protein: CASRRAVSGQETNEKLFF; CDR3 DNA: TGCGCCAGCAGGCGAGCTGTATCGGGACAGGAAACTAATGAAAAACTGTTTTTT
clone size: .; V gene: TRBV6-2/TRBV6-3; D gene: .; J gene: TRBJ1-5; CDR3 protein: CASSREDRSYSNQPQHF; CDR3 DNA: TGTGCCAGCAGCCGAGAAGACAGGTCATATAGCAATCAGCCCCAGCATTTT
clone size: .; V gene: TRBV10-3; D gene: .; J gene: TRBJ1-6; CDR3 protein: CAISESKGGVHF; CDR3 DNA: TGTGCCATCAGTGAGTCGAAGGGGGGGGTCCACTTT
clone size: .; V gene: TRBV7-9; D gene: .; J gene: TRBJ2-5; CDR3 protein: CASSFQYRHIQETQYF; CDR3 DNA: TGTGCCAGCAGCTTTCAATACAGGCACATCCAAGAGACCCAGTACTTC
clone size: .; V gene: TRBV27; D gene: .; J gene: TRBJ2-4; CDR3 protein: CASSFGTPAKNIQYF; CDR3 DNA: TGTGCCAGCAGTTTTGGGACACCAGCCAAAAACATTCAGTACTTC
clone size: .; V gene: TRBV9; D gene: TRBD1; J gene: TRBJ1-2; CDR3 protein: CASSPGSGTAFYGYTF; CDR3 DNA: TGTGCCAGCAGCCCCGGGTCAGGGACAGCCTTCTATGGCTACACCTTC
clone size: .; V gene: TRBV3-1/TRBV3-2; D gene: TRBD1; J gene: TRBJ1-2; CDR3 protein: CASSEQGEYGYTF; CDR3 DNA: TGTGCCAGCAGTGAACAGGGGGAGTATGGCTACACCTTC
clone size: .; V gene: TRBV11-2; D gene: .; J gene: TRBJ1-1; CDR3 protein: CASSLNRPNTEAFF; CDR3 DNA: TGTGCCAGCAGCTTGAACAGGCCGAACACTGAAGCTTTCTTT
clone size: once; V gene: TRBV27; D gene: TRBD2; J gene: TRBJ2-1; CDR3 protein: CASSPHRTSYNEQFF; CDR3 DNA: TGTGCCAGCAGTCCACATCGGACTAGCTACAATGAGCAGTTCTTC
clone size: once; V gene: TRBV7-9; D gene: TRBD1; J gene: TRBJ2-5; CDR3 protein: CASSFGQGAETQYF; CDR3 DNA: TGTGCCAGCAGCTTCGGACAGGGGGCTGAGACCCAGTACTTC
clone size: .; V gene: TRBV5-8; D gene: TRBD1; J gene: TRBJ2-7; CDR3 protein: CASSTRQGAYEQYF; CDR3 DNA: TGTGCCAGCAGCACCAGACAGGGGGCCTACGAGCAGTACTTC
clone size: .; V gene: TRBV7-6; D gene: .; J gene: TRBJ2-3; CDR3 protein: CASSSRIAYTQYF; CDR3 DNA: TGTGCCAGCAGCTCCAGGATCGCATATACGCAGTATTTT